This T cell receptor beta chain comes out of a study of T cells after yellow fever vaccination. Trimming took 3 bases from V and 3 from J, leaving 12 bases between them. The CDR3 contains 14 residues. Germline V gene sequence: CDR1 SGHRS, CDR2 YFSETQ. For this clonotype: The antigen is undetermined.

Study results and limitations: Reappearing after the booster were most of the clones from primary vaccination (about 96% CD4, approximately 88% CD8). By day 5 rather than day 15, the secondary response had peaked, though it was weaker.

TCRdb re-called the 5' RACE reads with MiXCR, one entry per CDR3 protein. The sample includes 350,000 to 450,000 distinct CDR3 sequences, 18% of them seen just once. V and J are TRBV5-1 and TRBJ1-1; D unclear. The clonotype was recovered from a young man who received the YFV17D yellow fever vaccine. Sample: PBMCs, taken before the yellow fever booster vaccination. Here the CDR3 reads CASSWGGADTEAFF. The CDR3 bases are TGCGCCAGCAGCTGGGGAGGAGCGGACACTGAAGCTTTCTTT.